This T cell receptor (beta chain) was documented in a study of OX40 agonist ivuxolimab in advanced cancers. Study-wide results and limits: Researchers report that CD8+ T cells had, on average, more expanded clones than CD4+.

As concerns this clone: Its specificity is unknown.

Patients were ruled out by autoimmune disease history or systemic immunosuppression. Germline V gene lookup returns CDR1 SGHRS and CDR2 YFSETQ. The CDR3 consists of 17 residues. The V gene end was trimmed by 0 bases and the J gene end by 1 base; junction bases not matched to a gene: 2. Clones were read by immunoSEQ multiplex PCR, and TCRdb kept only the in-frame ones, dropping some. The sample consists of approximately 82,000 clones, over 85% of them appearing once. This TCR was recovered from an adult with an advanced solid tumor such as melanoma, head and neck, liver or kidney cancer. This chain links TRBV5-1 with TRBJ2-7; the match to TRBD2 covers 15 bases. The sample was CD4+ or CD8+ T cells sorted from blood, taken in a trial of the OX40 agonist ivuxolimab. CDR3 nucleotide sequence: TGCGCCAGCAGCTTGGCCGGGACTAGCGGGGGGTCCTACGAGCAGTACTTC. Amino acids: CASSLAGTSGGSYEQYF.